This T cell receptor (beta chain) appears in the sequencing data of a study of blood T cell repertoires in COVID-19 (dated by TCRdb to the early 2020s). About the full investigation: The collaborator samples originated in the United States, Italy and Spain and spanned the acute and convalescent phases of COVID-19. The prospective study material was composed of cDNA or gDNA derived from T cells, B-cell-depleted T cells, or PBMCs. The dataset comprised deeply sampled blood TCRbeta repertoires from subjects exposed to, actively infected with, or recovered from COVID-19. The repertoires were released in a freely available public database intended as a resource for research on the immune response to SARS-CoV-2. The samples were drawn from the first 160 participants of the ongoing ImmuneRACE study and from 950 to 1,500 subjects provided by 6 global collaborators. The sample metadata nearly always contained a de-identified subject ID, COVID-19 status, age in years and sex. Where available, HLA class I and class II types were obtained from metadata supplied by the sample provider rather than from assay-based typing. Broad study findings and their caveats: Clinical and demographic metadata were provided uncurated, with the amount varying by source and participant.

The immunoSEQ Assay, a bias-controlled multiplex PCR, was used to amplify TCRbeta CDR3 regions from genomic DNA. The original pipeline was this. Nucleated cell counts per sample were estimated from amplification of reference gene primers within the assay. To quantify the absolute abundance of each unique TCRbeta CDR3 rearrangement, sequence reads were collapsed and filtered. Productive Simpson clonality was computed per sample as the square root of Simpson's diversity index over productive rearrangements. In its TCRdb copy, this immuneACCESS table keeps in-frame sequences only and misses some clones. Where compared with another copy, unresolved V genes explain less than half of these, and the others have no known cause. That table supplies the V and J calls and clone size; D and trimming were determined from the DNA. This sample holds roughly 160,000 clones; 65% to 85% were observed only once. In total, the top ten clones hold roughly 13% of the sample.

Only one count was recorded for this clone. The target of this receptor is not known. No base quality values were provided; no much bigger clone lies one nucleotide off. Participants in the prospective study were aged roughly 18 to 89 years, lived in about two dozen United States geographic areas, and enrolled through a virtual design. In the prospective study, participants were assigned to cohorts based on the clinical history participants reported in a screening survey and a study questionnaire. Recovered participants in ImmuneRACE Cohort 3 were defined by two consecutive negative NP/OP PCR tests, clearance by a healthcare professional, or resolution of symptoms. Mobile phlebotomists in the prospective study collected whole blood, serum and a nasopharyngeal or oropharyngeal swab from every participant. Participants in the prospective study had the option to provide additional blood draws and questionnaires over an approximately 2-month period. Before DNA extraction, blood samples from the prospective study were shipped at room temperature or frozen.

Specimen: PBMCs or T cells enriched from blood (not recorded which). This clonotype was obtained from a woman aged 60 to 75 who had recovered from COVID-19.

For the CDR3, the sequence is CASSFQTGDQGYTF. The nucleotide sequence reads TGCGCCAGCAGCTTTCAGACAGGGGATCAAGGCTACACCTTC. Recombination connected TRBV5-1 to TRBJ1-2; 8 bases in between match TRBD1. Clipping removes 2 bases from V and 8 bases from J, with 8 as the unmatched junction base count. Sequences SGHRS (CDR1) and YFSETQ (CDR2) are obtained from the germline V gene. The CDR3, cysteine through phenylalanine, is 14 amino acids long. The sequence is cut down to CDR3 DNA, 42 bases in frame from base 1.